A single sample gave rise to the 27 T cell receptor beta chains below, sequenced in a study of regulatory T cells in long-lasting Graves disease. To make TCR beta libraries, researchers used iRepertoire HTBI primers and Arm-PCR of CDR3 regions. TCRdb redid the calling of the multiplex PCR reads with MiXCR, one entry per CDR3 protein. The sample shows approximately 300,000 distinct CDR3 sequences, under 20% of them seen only once. Regarding time point: newly diagnosed GD, antithyroid drugs for less than 3 months. TCR sequences were obtained from RNA taken from PBMCs. The material sequenced was peripheral blood mononuclear cells (PBMCs), taken at new diagnosis, from a patient treated with antithyroid drugs. Receptors originate from a female donor with Graves disease.

This clonotype was seen ten or more times. The genes are TRBV6-1 and TRBJ2-3; 10 bases match TRBD2. Per the germline V gene, CDR1 is MNHNS and CDR2 is SASEGT. The CDR3 covers 15 residues. J lost 5 bases, V lost 6 bases, and 8 bases had no gene match. The CDR3, as DNA: TGTGCCAGCAGGAAGCGGGAGGGCCATGGAGATACGCAGTATTTT. It yields the protein CASRKREGHGDTQYF.

At least ten counts were recorded for this clonotype. The chain links TRBV6-5 to TRBJ1-1; 8 bases are shared with TRBD1. Germline V gives CDR1 MNHEY, CDR2 SVGAGI. The junction had 18 bases not matched to a gene; V was cut back by 4 bases and J by 5 bases. The length of the CDR3 is 18 residues. The CDR3 protein is CASSSPRPNSGGGTEAFF. CDR3 DNA sequence: TGTGCCAGCAGTTCCCCACGTCCCAACTCAGGGGGCGGGACTGAAGCTTTCTTT.

The chain couples TRBV9 to TRBJ2-2, with D tentatively TRBD1 (6 bases). There are 15 residues in the CDR3. The germline CDR1 and CDR2 sequences are SGDLS and YYNGEE. Trimming stripped 4 bases from V and 6 bases from J, with 16 bases between. The CDR3 region has the DNA TGTGCCAGCAGCCCCCAGGGGCAGGATTCCGGGGAGCTGTTTTTT. It specifies CASSPQGQDSGELFF.

This clonotype occurred a few times. The rearrangement links TRBV20-1 to TRBJ2-7; 8 nucleotides agree with TRBD1. Germline V gives CDR1 DFQATT, CDR2 SNEGSKA (reference sequence). After removal of 2 bases from V and 7 bases from J, the junction contained 10 bases not matched to a gene. The CDR3 spans 14 residues. This CDR3 reads CSARTQGVSGEQYF. Here the CDR3 DNA reads TGCAGTGCTAGAACACAGGGGGTTTCGGGAGAGCAGTACTTC.

With regard to this clonotype: A much larger clone lies one base from this, so it may be a read error. The gene calls are TRBV2 and TRBJ2-7; either TRBD1 or TRBD2 may supply D (6 bases each). Germline CDR1 reads SNHLY; CDR2 reads FYNNEI. The CDR3 loop spans 15 amino acids. V was trimmed by 6 bases and J by 1 base, leaving 16 bases between them. CDR3 bases: TGTGCCAGCAGCTCCCGGGGGACACCATCCTACGAGCAGTACTTC. This translates into CASSSRGTPSYEQYF.

Remarks on this clonotype: A much larger clonotype is one base distant, so this may be a read error. The rearrangement uses TRBV6-2 or TRBV6-3 and TRBJ2-2, with D perhaps TRBD2 (7 bases). Germline CDR1 MNHEY, CDR2 SVGEGT. The CDR3 is made up of 16 amino acids. V lost 5 bases and J 6 bases, leaving 19 bases between the germline ends. CDR3 sequence reads: CASSEQAWGGSGELFF. In DNA form, the CDR3 reads TGTGCCAGCAGTGAACAGGCATGGGGGGGCTCCGGGGAGCTGTTTTTT.

This clonotype occurred many times. The rearrangement uses TRBV7-2 and TRBJ2-1; D might be TRBD2 (10 bases). This CDR3 comprises 16 residues. V was clipped by 5 bases and J by 12 bases, with 26 bases between them. The germline V gene encodes CDR1 SGHTA and CDR2 FQGNSA. The CDR3 coding sequence is TGTGCCAGCAGCACCCCTAGCGGGGGACAGGGTAGGGCGCAGTTCTTC. This codes for CASSTPSGGQGRAQFF.

This clonotype turned up a few times. This sequence joins TRBV9 and TRBJ2-1, with 10 bases aligning to TRBD2. CDR3 length: 16 residues. With 0 bases clipped from V and 7 bases from J, the junction kept 7 bases outside the gene matches. Germline loops: CDR1 SGDLS, CDR2 YYNGEE. This chain's CDR3 is CASSVGIAGGENEQFF. CDR3 coding DNA: TGTGCCAGCAGCGTAGGGATAGCGGGAGGTGAGAATGAGCAGTTCTTC.

The V and J genes are TRBV6-2 or TRBV6-3 and TRBJ2-3, with D uncertain. V was cut by 6 bases and J by 1 base, with 14 bases left in between. The CDR3 extends over 15 amino acids. Germline-derived CDR1 and CDR2 are MNHEY and SVGEGT. This chain's CDR3 is CASSLLVGGTDTQYF. The CDR3 region has the DNA TGTGCCAGCAGCCTACTGGTAGGAGGCACAGATACGCAGTATTTT.

This clonotype was found a few times. The V gene is TRBV4-1, the J gene TRBJ2-7; a weak D match, TRBD2 (7 bases). Looked up from germline, CDR1 is MGHRA and CDR2 is YSYEKL. Trimming removed 3 bases from V and 7 bases from J, with 19 bases in between. The CDR3 runs to 15 residues. CDR3 loop: CASSHPQGRVREQYF. Here the CDR3 DNA reads TGCGCCAGCAGCCATCCCCAGGGGAGGGTACGGGAGCAGTACTTC.

This clonotype was observed at least ten times. The chain combines TRBV12-5 with TRBJ2-3; D possibly corresponds to TRBD1 (6 bases). The CDR3 sequence is 15 residues long. Between the trimmed V and J ends, which lost 1 base and 2 bases, there was a span of 10 bases. Germline assignment: CDR1 LGHNT and CDR2 FRNRAP. The CDR3 protein is CASGLGGQPTDTQYF. In DNA, the CDR3 is TGTGCTAGTGGTTTGGGGGGGCAGCCCACAGATACGCAGTATTTT.

The chain is built from TRBV28 and TRBJ2-7; TRBD2 matches at 7 bases. The CDR3 extends over 16 amino acids. In germline, CDR1 is MDHEN, CDR2 SYDVKM. Germline trimming cut 4 bases from V and 4 bases from J; bases unmatched to any gene: 13. CDR3 loop: CASSSHGQGREYEQYF. The CDR3 coding sequence is TGTGCCAGCAGTTCCCACGGACAAGGGCGGGAGTACGAGCAGTACTTC.

This clonotype occurred many times. This sequence joins TRBV15 and TRBJ2-5; 10 bases are shared with TRBD2. This CDR3 comprises 15 residues. The germline gives CDR1 LNHNV, CDR2 YYDKDF (reference sequence). The J segment lost 4 bases and the V segment lost 3 bases, leaving 5 bases of the junction unmatched. In DNA, the CDR3 is TGTGCCACCAGCAGGGGAGGACTAGCGGTAGAGACCCAGTACTTC. Translating gives CATSRGGLAVETQYF.

This clonotype was seen many times. The chain is built from TRBV30 and TRBJ2-3, with D possibly TRBD2 on 5 matching bases. Between the trimmed V and J ends, which lost 0 bases and 4 bases, there was a span of 8 bases. This CDR3 comprises 13 residues. Germline-derived CDR1 and CDR2 are GTSNPN and SVGIG (reference sequence). The CDR3 reads CAWSVLVSDTQYF. The CDR3 DNA reads as TGTGCCTGGAGTGTACTAGTATCAGATACGCAGTATTTT.

The V gene is TRBV5-1, the J gene TRBJ2-1, with D tentatively TRBD2 (6 bases). The CDR3 is made up of 14 amino acids. Trimming took off 9 bases at V and 6 bases at J, with 19 bases between the two ends. CDR1 is SGHRS and CDR2 is YFSETQ in the germline V gene. The CDR3, as DNA: TGCGCCACCCAGGCGGGCGGGAAAATCAATGAGCAGTTCTTC. Translation gives CATQAGGKINEQFF.

The V and J genes are TRBV4-1 and TRBJ2-1; TRBD1 matches 9 bases. Germline CDR1 is MGHRA and CDR2 is YSYEKL. Losses at the gene ends were 4 bases for V and 0 bases for J; bases not matched to a gene: 7. The CDR3 length is 17 residues. The CDR3 DNA is TGCGCCAGCAGCCTACAACCACAGGGGGCCTCCTACAATGAGCAGTTCTTC. It is translated as CASSLQPQGASYNEQFF.

This clonotype was recorded at least ten times. The CDR3 coding sequence is TGTGCCAGTAGCCCCGCGGATAGCGGAAGCTCCTACGAGCAGTACTTC. It yields the protein CASSPADSGSSYEQYF. The rearrangement uses TRBV19 and TRBJ2-7, with D possibly matching TRBD2 (6 bases). The CDR3 runs to 16 residues. Germline lookup yields CDR1 LNHDA and CDR2 SQIVND (reference sequence). V shed 6 bases and J shed 0 bases, with 18 bases lying between them.

At least ten counts were recorded for this clonotype. The CDR3 DNA reads TGTGCCAGCAGTTACCTCCGCAGGGAGGGGGAGACCCAGTACTTC. It translates to CASSYLRREGETQYF. The chain links TRBV6-5 to TRBJ2-5; 7 bases agree with TRBD2. CDR3 size: 15 residues. Germline CDR1 and CDR2: MNHEY and SVGAGI. Germline trimming cut 2 bases from V and 5 bases from J; bases unmatched to any gene: 8.

This clonotype was observed many times. The chain carries TRBV19 and TRBJ2-7; D remains ambiguous. Trimming stripped 4 bases from V and 1 base from J, with 8 bases between. The CDR3 spans 13 residues. Germline V gene sequence: CDR1 LNHDA, CDR2 SQIVND (reference sequence). The CDR3 nucleotides read TGTGCCAGTAGTAGGACCTTTTCCTACGAGCAGTACTTC. Translation: CASSRTFSYEQYF.

About this clonotype: A far larger clone lies a single base away; this is likely a read error. The rearrangement links TRBV2 to TRBJ2-7; the match to TRBD1 covers 7 bases. The CDR3 runs to 14 residues. J was trimmed by 7 bases and V by 10 bases; bases with no gene match: 16. Germline V lookup: CDR1 SNHLY, CDR2 FYNNEI. This CDR3 reads CATKKQTGFWEQYF. The CDR3, as DNA: TGTGCCACCAAAAAACAGACAGGGTTTTGGGAGCAGTACTTC.

This clonotype was seen ten or more times. The chain couples TRBV12-3 or TRBV12-4 to TRBJ1-5; 10 bases agree with TRBD1. J gave up 4 bases and V 4 bases, and 10 bases lay outside the gene matches. The CDR3 is made up of 17 amino acids. CDR3 sequence: CASSSIPDRGRNQPQHF. Here the CDR3 DNA reads TGTGCCAGCAGTTCGATCCCCGACAGGGGGCGAAATCAGCCCCAGCATTTT.

The table lists this clonotype with a few counts. A read error may be the cause here, since a much bigger clone is one base away. The chain uses TRBV20-1 and TRBJ1-3; D unclear. CDR1 and CDR2 (germline): DFQATT, SNEGSKA (reference sequence). This CDR3 has 15 residues. Trimming cost V 3 bases and J 4 bases, with 16 bases left between them. The CDR3 nucleotides are TGCAGTGCTAGGGACCCTTTTGGAAGGGGAAACACCATATATTTT. Translated, it gives CSARDPFGRGNTIYF.

Many counts were recorded for this clonotype. The chain joins TRBV7-9 to TRBJ2-2, with a possible D match to TRBD2 (5 bases). The germline V and J ends were trimmed by 3 bases and 2 bases, with 10 bases remaining between them. CDR3 length: 15 amino acids. Per germline, CDR1 SEHNR and CDR2 FQNEAQ (reference sequence). CDR3 region: CASSFGLDNTGELFF. The CDR3 DNA sequence: TGTGCCAGCAGCTTTGGACTTGATAACACCGGGGAGCTGTTTTTT.

The chain is built from TRBV5-4 and TRBJ2-4; TRBD2 agrees at 12 bases. Germline V CDR1 and CDR2: SGHNT, YYREEE (reference sequence). This CDR3 is built from 17 residues. Losses at the gene ends were 3 bases for V and 4 bases for J; bases not matched to a gene: 8. The CDR3 here is CASSSTGLAGRKNIQYF. CDR3 coding DNA: TGTGCCAGCAGCTCGACCGGACTAGCGGGAAGGAAAAACATTCAGTACTTC.

The chain is built from TRBV28 and TRBJ2-7; either TRBD1 or TRBD2 may supply D (5 bases each). Trimming stripped 7 bases from V and 4 bases from J, with 17 bases between. Germline CDR1 and CDR2: MDHEN and SYDVKM. This CDR3 is 14 amino acids long. In DNA, the CDR3 is TGTGCCAGCAAGTCGGGCAGGGACGGGTACGAGCAGTACTTC. Translating gives CASKSGRDGYEQYF. Complete variable domain (other parts from reference TRBV28 and TRBJ2-7): DVKVTQSSRYLVKRTGEKVFLECVQDMDHENMFWYRQDPGLGLRLIYFSYDVKMKEKGDIPEGYSVSREKKERFSLILESASTNQTSMYLCASKSGRDGYEQYFGPGTRLTVT.

At least ten counts were recorded for this clonotype. V gene TRBV18 combines with J gene TRBJ1-1; unclear D gene. There are 14 residues in the CDR3. Between the trimmed V and J ends, which lost 0 bases and 5 bases, there was a span of 10 bases. The germline CDR1 and CDR2 sequences are KGHSH and LQKENI. The CDR3 protein is CASSPPRVGTEAFF. CDR3 in DNA: TGTGCCAGCTCACCACCGCGGGTAGGGACTGAAGCTTTCTTT.

At least ten counts were recorded for this clonotype. The rearrangement links TRBV12-3 or TRBV12-4 to TRBJ1-5, with D possibly being TRBD1 (5 bases). The CDR3 extends over 13 amino acids. V was trimmed by 4 bases and J by 3 bases, leaving 7 bases between them. The CDR3 region is CASSWDPNQPQHF. The CDR3 nucleotides read TGTGCCAGCAGTTGGGACCCCAATCAGCCCCAGCATTTT.